This TCR beta chain was obtained from a study of T cells after yellow fever vaccination. Study-wide context: Fractions low in cell number were prepared with SMART-Seq v4 Ultra Low Input. Whole-study results and caveats: Most clones from primary vaccination resurfaced after the booster (about 95% CD4, around 90% CD8). Weaker in magnitude, the secondary response showed a faster peak on day 5 versus 15.

This clonotype has a count of ten or more. Its antigen is not known. Production of TCR cDNA was by 5'RACE template switching, which also added a universal primer site and UMIs. One entry per CDR3 protein, called by TCRdb with MiXCR from the 5' RACE reads. The repertoire holds some 160,000 distinct CDR3 sequences, with around 8.5% as singletons. The TCR comes from a man younger than 30 who received the YFV17D yellow fever vaccine. The input for sequencing was CD8+ T cells sorted from PBMCs, taken 45 days after the yellow fever booster vaccination.

As DNA, the CDR3 is TGCGCCAGCAGCGATACGGGGGAGGGGATTTACAATGAGCAGTTCTTC. Its protein is CASSDTGEGIYNEQFF. The chain links TRBV5-1 to TRBJ2-1; 7 bases line up with TRBD2. CDR1 is SGHRS, CDR2 YFSETQ, per germline. The V segment lost 4 bases and the J segment 4 bases; nucleotides outside the gene matches: 11. The CDR3 is 16 amino acids.